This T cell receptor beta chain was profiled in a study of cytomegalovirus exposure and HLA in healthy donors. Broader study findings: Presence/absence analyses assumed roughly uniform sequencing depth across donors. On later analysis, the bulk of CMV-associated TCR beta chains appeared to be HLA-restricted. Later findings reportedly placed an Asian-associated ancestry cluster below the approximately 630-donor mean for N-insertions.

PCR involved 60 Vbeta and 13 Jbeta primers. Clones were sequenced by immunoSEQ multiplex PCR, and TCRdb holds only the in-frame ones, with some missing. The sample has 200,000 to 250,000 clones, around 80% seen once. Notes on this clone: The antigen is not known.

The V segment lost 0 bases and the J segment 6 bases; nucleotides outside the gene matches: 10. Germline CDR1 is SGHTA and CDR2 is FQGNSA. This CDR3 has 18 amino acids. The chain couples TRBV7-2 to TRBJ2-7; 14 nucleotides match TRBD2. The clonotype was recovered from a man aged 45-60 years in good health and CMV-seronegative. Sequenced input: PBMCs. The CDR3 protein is CASSLANPGLAGVGEQYF. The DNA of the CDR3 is TGTGCCAGCAGCTTAGCCAACCCGGGACTAGCGGGAGTGGGCGAGCAGTACTTC.